Sequencing of this TCR beta chain was carried out in a study of blood T cell repertoires in COVID-19 (TCRdb year 2020). Broadly, across the study: The collaborator samples originated in the United States, Italy and Spain and spanned the acute and convalescent phases of COVID-19. The prospective study material was composed of cDNA or gDNA derived from T cells, B-cell-depleted T cells, or PBMCs. Deeply sampled blood TCRbeta repertoires from subjects exposed to, actively infected with, or recovered from COVID-19 were included in the dataset. The repertoires were made available in a free public database intended to serve as a resource for research on the immune response to SARS-CoV-2. The samples were drawn from the first 160 participants of the ongoing ImmuneRACE study and from 950 to 1,500 subjects provided by 6 global collaborators. A de-identified subject ID, COVID-19 status, age in years and sex were almost always included in the sample metadata. Where available, HLA class I and class II types were taken from metadata supplied by the sample provider and were not determined by assay-based typing. The investigation overall reported the following: The quantity of clinical and demographic metadata differed by source and by participant and was supplied without curation.

The immunoSEQ Assay, a bias-controlled multiplex PCR, was used to amplify TCRbeta CDR3 regions from genomic DNA. In the original analysis: The number of nucleated cells in each sample was estimated from the amplification of reference gene primers within the assay. To quantify the absolute abundance of each unique TCRbeta CDR3 rearrangement, sequence reads were collapsed and filtered. For each sample, productive Simpson clonality was calculated as the square root of Simpson's diversity index over productive rearrangements. Here the immuneACCESS table is served through TCRdb, limited to in-frame sequences with V and J called. Missing clones are a known gap in these copies; in checked studies unresolved V genes cover under half, and the rest lacks a known reason. V, J and clone size were drawn from that table, and D and trimming were deduced from the DNA. This sample has 200,000 to 250,000 clones in its table, and roughly 81% of those were observed once. The ten top clones hold 7.5% of the sample.

One collaborating source in Seattle enrolled patients while the patients were actively infected and followed the patients over time throughout the course of disease. Collaborating institutions collected whole blood in K2EDTA tubes following their own protocols. Collaborator samples were shipped for TCRbeta analysis as frozen whole blood, isolated PBMCs, or DNA extracted from either sample type. CDR1 and CDR2, looked up from the germline V gene (reference sequence), are LGHDT and YNNKEL. The CDR3, from cysteine to phenylalanine, totals 11 residues. The retained sequence is limited to the CDR3, 33 bases, with the frame set at the first base. V is shortened by 1 base, J by 8 bases, and the region joining them spans 5 bases. Regarding this clone: Its antigen target is currently unknown. No per-base quality is available; no much larger clone lies one base away.

Sample: peripheral blood. The rearrangement joined TRBV3-1 (or the pseudogene TRBV3-2) to TRBJ1-1; possibly the D gene is TRBD1, per 5 matching bases. This TCR derives from a woman of 80 years or more with COVID-19, enrolled during active disease. The DNA sequence follows: TGTGCCAGCAGCCAAGGACAGGAAGCTTTCTTT. Its amino acids are CASSQGQEAFF.